The 27 T cell receptor beta chains presented below share a single source sample, sequenced in a study of blood T cell repertoires in COVID-19. The table came from immunoSEQ multiplex PCR; TCRdb's copy has only in-frame clones and leaves some out. The sample records some 130,000 clones, roughly 90% being singletons. Sequenced input: peripheral blood. These receptors were taken from a man over 45 with active COVID-19.

CDR3 nucleotide sequence: TGTGCCAGCAGCCCAGGTCGTCGGAACAATGAAAAACTGTTTTTT. It encodes CASSPGRRNNEKLFF. This chain links TRBV6-6 with TRBJ1-4; D remains ambiguous. The CDR3 spans 15 residues. The V gene lost 6 bases and the J gene lost 5 bases, with 16 bases spanning the gap. The germline CDR1 and CDR2 sequences are MNHNY and SVGAGI (reference sequence).

This chain's CDR3 is CASSLAGGTQYF. CDR3 nucleotides: TGCGCCAGCAGCTTGGCTGGCGGTACGCAGTATTTT. V and J are TRBV5-1 and TRBJ2-3; D is uncertain. Germline V CDR1 and CDR2: SGHRS, YFSETQ. Trimming removed 0 bases at V and 8 bases at J, with 7 bases between. The CDR3 sequence is 12 residues long.

The chain has TRBV24-1 and TRBJ2-5, with 8 bases lining up with TRBD2. V lost 5 bases to trimming and J lost 4 bases; unmatched junction nucleotides: 5. This CDR3 contains 14 residues. CDR1 and CDR2 (germline): KGHDR, SFDVKD. Here the CDR3 reads CATSAAGGLETQYF. CDR3 nucleotide sequence: TGTGCCACCAGTGCGGCGGGAGGTTTAGAGACCCAGTACTTC.

V gene TRBV7-9 combines with J gene TRBJ1-1; 8 bases line up with TRBD1. The CDR3 is 15 residues long. The germline V gene has CDR1 SEHNR and CDR2 FQNEAQ (reference sequence). Trimming cost V 5 bases and J 1 base; bases outside gene matches: 6. Written as DNA, the CDR3 is TGTGCCAGCAGCGATAGGGACAGGCCGAACACTGAAGCTTTCTTT. Translating it yields CASSDRDRPNTEAFF. Complete variable domain (other parts from reference TRBV7-9 and TRBJ1-1): DTGVSQNPRHKITKRGQNVTFRCDPISEHNRLYWYRQTLGQGPEFLTYFQNEAQLEKSRLLSDRFSAERPKGSFSTLEIQRTEQGDSAMYLCASSDRDRPNTEAFFGQGTRLTVV.

The chain is built from TRBV5-1 and TRBJ2-1, with 10 bases matching TRBD2. The CDR3 length is 17 residues. J was trimmed by 6 bases and V by 3 bases; bases with no gene match: 12. Per the germline V gene, CDR1 is SGHRS and CDR2 is YFSETQ. The CDR3 DNA is TGCGCCAGCAGCTCCTTTCTAGCGGGGGCCCCGGGCAATGAGCAGTTCTTC. It is translated as CASSSFLAGAPGNEQFF.

This clone appeared many times. The rearrangement links TRBV4-1 to TRBJ2-1; 11 bases are shared with TRBD2. CDR3 length equals 18 residues. Germline lookup yields CDR1 MGHRA and CDR2 YSYEKL. Trimming removed 0 bases from V and 4 bases from J; junction bases left unmatched: 8. The CDR3 loop is CASSQDPLAGGLYNEQFF. The CDR3 nucleotides read TGCGCCAGCAGCCAAGATCCCCTAGCGGGGGGACTATACAATGAGCAGTTCTTC.

This chain connects TRBV27 to TRBJ1-1, with D maybe TRBD1 (5 bases). Trimming pared 3 bases from V and 1 base from J, leaving 6 bases between. This CDR3 has 13 amino acids. Germline V gene sequence: CDR1 MNHEY, CDR2 SMNVEV (reference sequence). The CDR3 DNA reads as TGTGCCAGCAGTTTCGGGGGGAACACTGAAGCTTTCTTT. Amino acids: CASSFGGNTEAFF.

The chain recombines TRBV9 with TRBJ2-2, with D unresolved. Germline assignment: CDR1 SGDLS and CDR2 YYNGEE. The CDR3 extends over 15 amino acids. Between the trimmed V and J ends, which lost 0 bases and 3 bases, there was a span of 9 bases. CDR3 sequence reads: CASSVDGLDTGELFF. The CDR3 region has the DNA TGTGCCAGCAGCGTAGACGGGTTGGACACCGGGGAGCTGTTTTTT.

The chain recombines TRBV4-1 with TRBJ2-1; D ambiguous. Trimming cost V 2 bases and J 0 bases, with 20 bases left between them. CDR1 and CDR2 (germline): MGHRA, YSYEKL. This CDR3 comprises 19 residues. The CDR3 here is CASSQSPPPSASSYNEQFF. The DNA of the CDR3 is TGCGCCAGCAGCCAATCTCCTCCCCCGTCCGCGAGCTCCTACAATGAGCAGTTCTTC.

The chain employs TRBV12-3 or TRBV12-4 and TRBJ1-3, with no clear D. Between the trimmed V and J ends, which lost 2 bases and 4 bases, there was a span of 3 bases. CDR3 length: 12 residues. CDR3 in amino acids: CASSLQGNTIYF. The CDR3, as DNA: TGTGCCAGCAGTTTACAGGGAAACACCATATATTTT.

The table lists this clone with a count of one. The chain couples TRBV6-1 to TRBJ2-3; perhaps TRBD1 as D (5 bases). Trimming stripped 3 bases from V and 5 bases from J, with 6 bases between. CDR1 MNHNS and CDR2 SASEGT come from the germline V gene. The CDR3 spans 12 residues. The CDR3 DNA is TGTGCCAGCAGTGACAGGGTAGATACGCAGTATTTT. Encoded protein: CASSDRVDTQYF.

This chain joins TRBV20-1 and TRBJ2-4; TRBD2 matches at 8 bases. CDR1 and CDR2 from the germline V gene are DFQATT and SNEGSKA (reference sequence). The CDR3 spans 14 residues. Germline trimming cut 3 bases from V and 4 bases from J; bases unmatched to any gene: 5. The CDR3 nucleotides are TGCAGTGCTAGTGTTAGCGGGGCTAAAAACATTCAGTACTTC. This translates into CSASVSGAKNIQYF.

This chain connects TRBV29-1 to TRBJ1-1; 9 bases match TRBD1. The germline gives CDR1 SQVTM, CDR2 ANQGSEA. The length of the CDR3 is 15 residues. The trim removed 5 bases at V and 1 base at J, leaving 8 bases unmatched. The CDR3 loop reads CSVSTGGRGNTEAFF. CDR3 nucleotide sequence: TGCAGCGTTTCCACAGGGGGCCGTGGGAACACTGAAGCTTTCTTT.

The V call is TRBV7-2, the J call TRBJ2-5, with 10 bases fitting TRBD2. Germline CDR1 SGHTA, CDR2 FQGNSA. With 1 base clipped from V and 3 bases from J, the junction kept 11 bases outside the gene matches. The CDR3 is 18 amino acids. CDR3 nucleotide sequence: TGTGCCAGCAGCTTAGTGGTCAGAGGAGCGGGAGGGGAAGAGACCCAGTACTTC. Translated, it gives CASSLVVRGAGGEETQYF.

This clone occurred once. The chain links TRBV9 to TRBJ2-7; perhaps TRBD2 as D (6 bases). This CDR3 has 15 amino acids. From germline, CDR1 is SGDLS and CDR2 YYNGEE. The germline V and J ends were trimmed by 0 bases and 7 bases, with 17 bases remaining between them. The CDR3 spells CASSVGGRGTGEQYF. CDR3 DNA sequence: TGTGCCAGCAGCGTAGGTGGACGGGGGACGGGGGAGCAGTACTTC.

This sequence joins TRBV5-6 and TRBJ2-7; 7 bases line up with TRBD1. Germline V gene sequence: CDR1 SGHDT, CDR2 YYEEEE. The CDR3 runs to 14 residues. With V trimmed by 6 bases and J by 1 base, 7 bases remained unmatched. The CDR3: CASKEQGRSYEQYV. The DNA for the CDR3 is TGTGCCAGCAAAGAACAGGGGAGATCCTACGAGCAGTACGTC.

This clone was recorded once. J is TRBJ2-1 and V is TRBV7-2; 10 bases agree with TRBD2. Germline V gives CDR1 SGHTA, CDR2 FQGNSA. The CDR3 runs 16 residues. Unmatched junction bases numbered 17, after V lost 10 bases and J lost 8 bases. Written as DNA, the CDR3 is TGTGCCACCAATATCGACGTCGGGACTAGCGCCCATGAGCAGTTCTTC. As protein: CATNIDVGTSAHEQFF. Using reference TRBV7-2 and TRBJ2-1 for the parts outside the CDR3, the full variable domain is GAGVSQSPSNKVTEKGKDVELRCDPISGHTALYWYRQSLGQGLEFLIYFQGNSAPDKSGLPSDRFSAERTGGSVSTLTIQRTQQEDSAVYLCATNIDVGTSAHEQFFGPGTRLTVL.

This chain joins TRBV6-1 and TRBJ2-3; 10 bases fit TRBD2. CDR1 and CDR2 (germline): MNHNS, SASEGT. The trim removed 2 bases at V and 4 bases at J, leaving 3 bases unmatched. This CDR3 is built from 15 residues. The DNA of the CDR3 is TGTGCCAGCAGTGAAAGTCTAGCGGGGGCAGATACGCAGTATTTT. Translating it yields CASSESLAGADTQYF.

The chain employs TRBV2 and TRBJ2-5, with D maybe TRBD2 (6 bases). V was pared by 3 bases and J by 3 bases, with 17 bases between. From germline, CDR1 is SNHLY and CDR2 FYNNEI. This CDR3 contains 16 residues. Here the CDR3 reads CASSEGGRSAKETQYF. The CDR3, as DNA: TGTGCCAGCAGTGAGGGAGGCCGCAGCGCCAAAGAGACCCAGTACTTC.

V gene TRBV7-2 combines with J gene TRBJ2-1, with a possible D match to TRBD2 (7 bases). The germline V gene has CDR1 SGHTA and CDR2 FQGNSA. The CDR3 sequence is 13 residues long. Trimming cost V 5 bases and J 10 bases, with 15 bases left between them. CDR3 residues: CASSDWGGREQFF. In nucleotides, the CDR3 is TGTGCCAGCAGCGACTGGGGGGGCCGGGAGCAGTTCTTC.

The chain is built from TRBV11-3 and TRBJ2-7; 7 bases are shared with TRBD1. This CDR3 spans 15 amino acids. Germline CDR1 and CDR2: SGHNT and YENEEA. After removal of 5 bases from V and 5 bases from J, the junction contained 12 bases not matched to a gene. Written as DNA, the CDR3 is TGTGCCAGCAGCCTCGGGACAGACGGCTCGAACGAGCAGTACTTC. Protein product: CASSLGTDGSNEQYF. The full variable domain, rest sourced from reference TRBV11-3 and TRBJ2-7, is EAGVVQSPRYKIIEKKQPVAFWCNPISGHNTLYWYLQNLGQGPELLIRYENEEAVDDSQLPKDRFSAERLKGVDSTLKIQPAELGDSAVYLCASSLGTDGSNEQYFGPGTRLTVT.

The V gene is TRBV19, the J gene TRBJ2-3, with 10 bases fitting TRBD2. The CDR3 consists of 15 residues. Looked up from germline, CDR1 is LNHDA and CDR2 is SQIVND (reference sequence). V shed 5 bases, J shed 5 bases, and the junction held 7 bases outside the gene matches. The CDR3 DNA is TGTGCCAGTAGTCTGGCTAGCGGGAGAATAGATACGCAGTATTTT. Translated: CASSLASGRIDTQYF.

The chain recombines TRBV6-5 with TRBJ1-5; TRBD1 agrees at 9 bases. The CDR3 runs 16 residues. Germline assignment: CDR1 MNHEY and CDR2 SVGAGI. V shed 4 bases, J shed 9 bases, and the junction held 13 bases outside the gene matches. CDR3: CASSSRTGADFRPQHF. The CDR3 coding sequence is TGTGCCAGCAGTTCACGGACAGGGGCGGATTTTCGGCCCCAGCATTTT.

The chain has TRBV3-1 (or the pseudogene TRBV3-2) and TRBJ1-5; possibly TRBD1 for D (5 bases). With 3 bases removed from V and 12 bases from J, the gap between germline ends came to 9 bases. Germline-derived CDR1 and CDR2 are LGHDT and YNNKEL (reference sequence). This CDR3 has 11 residues. The CDR3 bases are TGTGCCAGCAGCCAGGGGCCTCTCCAGCATTTT. It encodes CASSQGPLQHF.

The J gene is TRBJ1-1, the V gene TRBV11-1; 7 bases match TRBD1. Germline trimming cut 5 bases from V and 1 base from J; bases unmatched to any gene: 1. Germline lookup yields CDR1 SGHAT and CDR2 FQDESV (reference sequence). The CDR3 runs 13 residues. The CDR3 bases are TGTGCCAGCAGCCGGGACAGGAACACTGAAGCTTTCTTT. It specifies CASSRDRNTEAFF.

The chain is built from TRBV5-4 and TRBJ1-1, with D possibly matching TRBD1 (6 bases). This CDR3 is 14 amino acids long. V lost 6 bases and J 3 bases, leaving 15 bases between the germline ends. Germline V CDR1 and CDR2: SGHNT, YYREEE (reference sequence). The CDR3 loop is CASNHGGGHTEAFF. DNA for the CDR3: TGTGCCAGCAACCATGGGGGGGGCCACACTGAAGCTTTCTTT.

Note on this clone: Other DNA sequences from this sample encode an identical CDR3 as well. This chain uses TRBV2 with TRBJ1-1; D call uncertain. Trimming stripped 2 bases from V and 4 bases from J, with 14 bases between. CDR1 is SNHLY, CDR2 FYNNEI, per germline. This CDR3 has 15 residues. CDR3 nucleotides: TGTGCCAGCAGTGAATTAGAGGGTGGTACCACTGAAGCTTTCTTT. It encodes CASSELEGGTTEAFF.